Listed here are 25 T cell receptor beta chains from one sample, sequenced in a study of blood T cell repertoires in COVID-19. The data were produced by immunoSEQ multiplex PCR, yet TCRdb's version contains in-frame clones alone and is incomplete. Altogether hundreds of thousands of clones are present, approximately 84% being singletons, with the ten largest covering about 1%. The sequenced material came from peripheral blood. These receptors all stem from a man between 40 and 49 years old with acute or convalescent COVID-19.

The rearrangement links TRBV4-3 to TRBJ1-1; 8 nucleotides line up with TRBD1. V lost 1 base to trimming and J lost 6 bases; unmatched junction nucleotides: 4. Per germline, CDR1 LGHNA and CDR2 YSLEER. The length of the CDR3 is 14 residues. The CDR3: CASSQGTGKAEAFF. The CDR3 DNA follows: TGCGCCAGCAGCCAAGGGACAGGGAAGGCTGAAGCTTTCTTT.

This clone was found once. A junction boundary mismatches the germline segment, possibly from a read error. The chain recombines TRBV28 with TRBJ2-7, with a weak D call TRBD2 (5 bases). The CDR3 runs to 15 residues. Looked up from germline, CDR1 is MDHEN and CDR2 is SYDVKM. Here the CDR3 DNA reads TGTGCCAGCAGAAGAGAGCGGTCTGACTTCTACGGGCAGTACTTC. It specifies CASRRERSDFYGQYF.

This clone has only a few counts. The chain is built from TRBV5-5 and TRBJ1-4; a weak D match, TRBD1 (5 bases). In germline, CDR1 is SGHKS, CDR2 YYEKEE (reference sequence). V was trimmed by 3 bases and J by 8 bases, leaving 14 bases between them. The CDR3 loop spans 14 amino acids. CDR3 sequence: CASSSEGWREKLFF. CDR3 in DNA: TGTGCCAGCAGCTCGGAGGGGTGGCGGGAAAAACTGTTTTTT.

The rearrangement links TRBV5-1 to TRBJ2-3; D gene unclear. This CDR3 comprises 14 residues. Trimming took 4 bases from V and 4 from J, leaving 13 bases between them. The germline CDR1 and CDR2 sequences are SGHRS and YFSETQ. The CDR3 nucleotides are TGCGCCAGCAGCATGGGTTTAGAGGCAGATACGCAGTATTTT. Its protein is CASSMGLEADTQYF.

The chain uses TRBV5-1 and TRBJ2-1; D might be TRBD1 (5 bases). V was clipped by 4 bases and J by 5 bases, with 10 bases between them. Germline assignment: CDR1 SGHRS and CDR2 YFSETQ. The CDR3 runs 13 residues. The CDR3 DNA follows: TGCGCCAGCAGCCCGCAGGGTCACAATGAGCAGTTCTTC. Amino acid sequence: CASSPQGHNEQFF. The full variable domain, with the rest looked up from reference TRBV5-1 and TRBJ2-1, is KAGVTQTPRYLIKTRGQQVTLSCSPISGHRSVSWYQQTPGQGLQFLFEYFSETQRNKGNFPGRFSGRQFSNSRSEMNVSTLELGDSALYLCASSPQGHNEQFFGPGTRLTVL.

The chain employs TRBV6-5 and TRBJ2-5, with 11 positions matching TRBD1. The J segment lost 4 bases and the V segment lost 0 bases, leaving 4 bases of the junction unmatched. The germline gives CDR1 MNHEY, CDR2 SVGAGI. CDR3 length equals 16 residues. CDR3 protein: CASSYSGTGGGETQYF. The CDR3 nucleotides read TGTGCCAGCAGTTACTCGGGGACAGGGGGAGGAGAGACCCAGTACTTC.

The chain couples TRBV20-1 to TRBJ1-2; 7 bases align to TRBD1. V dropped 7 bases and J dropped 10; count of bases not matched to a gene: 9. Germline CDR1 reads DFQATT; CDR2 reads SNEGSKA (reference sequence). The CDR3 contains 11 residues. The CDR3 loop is CSGRRGRNYTF. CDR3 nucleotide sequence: TGCAGTGGTCGAAGGGGGCGGAACTACACCTTC.

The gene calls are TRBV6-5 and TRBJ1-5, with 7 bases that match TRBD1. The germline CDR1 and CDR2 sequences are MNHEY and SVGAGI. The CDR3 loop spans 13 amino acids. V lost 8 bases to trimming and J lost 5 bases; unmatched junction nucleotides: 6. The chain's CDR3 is CASATGDHQPQHF. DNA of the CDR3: TGTGCCAGCGCCACAGGGGATCATCAGCCCCAGCATTTT.

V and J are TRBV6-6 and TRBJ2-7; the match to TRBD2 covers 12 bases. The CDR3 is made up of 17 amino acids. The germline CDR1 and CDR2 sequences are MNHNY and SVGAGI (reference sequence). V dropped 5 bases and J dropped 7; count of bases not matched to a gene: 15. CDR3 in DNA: TGTGCCAGCAGTCGTGCCGTCCGACTAGCGGGAGTTGAGGAGCAGTACTTC. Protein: CASSRAVRLAGVEEQYF.

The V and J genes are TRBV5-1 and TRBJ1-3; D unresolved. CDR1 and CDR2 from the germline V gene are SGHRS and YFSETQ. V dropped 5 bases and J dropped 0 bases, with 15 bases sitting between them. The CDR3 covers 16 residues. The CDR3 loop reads CASSPTTSSSGNTIYF. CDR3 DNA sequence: TGCGCCAGCAGTCCAACTACATCGAGCTCTGGAAACACCATATATTTT.

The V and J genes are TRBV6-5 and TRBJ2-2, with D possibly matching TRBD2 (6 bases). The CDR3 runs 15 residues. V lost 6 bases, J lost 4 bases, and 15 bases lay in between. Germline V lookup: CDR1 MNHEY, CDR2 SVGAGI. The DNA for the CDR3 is TGTGCCAGCAGAGGCGGGCGGGGTGGCACCGGGGAGCTGTTTTTT. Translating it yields CASRGGRGGTGELFF.

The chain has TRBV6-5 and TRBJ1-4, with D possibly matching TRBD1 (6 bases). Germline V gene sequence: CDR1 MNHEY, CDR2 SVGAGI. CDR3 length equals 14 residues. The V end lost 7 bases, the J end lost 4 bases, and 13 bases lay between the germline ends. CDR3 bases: TGTGCCAGCAAGAGGGGGGGAGATAATGAAAAACTGTTTTTT. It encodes CASKRGGDNEKLFF.

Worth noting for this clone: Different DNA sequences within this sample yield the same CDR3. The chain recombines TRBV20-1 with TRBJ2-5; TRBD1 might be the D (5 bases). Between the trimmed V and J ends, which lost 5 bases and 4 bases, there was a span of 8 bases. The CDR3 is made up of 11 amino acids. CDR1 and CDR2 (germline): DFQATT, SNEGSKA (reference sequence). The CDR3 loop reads CSAPRGETQYF. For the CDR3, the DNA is TGCAGTGCTCCAAGGGGAGAGACCCAGTACTTC.

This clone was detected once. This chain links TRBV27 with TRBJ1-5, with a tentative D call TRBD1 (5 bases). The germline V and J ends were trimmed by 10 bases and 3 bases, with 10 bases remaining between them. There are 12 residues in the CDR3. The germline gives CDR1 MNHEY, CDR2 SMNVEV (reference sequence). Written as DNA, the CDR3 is TGTGCCACCGGACATTTCAATCAGCCCCAGCATTTT. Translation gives CATGHFNQPQHF.

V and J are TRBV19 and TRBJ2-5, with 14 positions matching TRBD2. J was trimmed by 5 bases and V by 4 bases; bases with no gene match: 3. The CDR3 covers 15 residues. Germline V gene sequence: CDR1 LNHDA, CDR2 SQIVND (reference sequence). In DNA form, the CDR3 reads TGTGCCAGTAGTAGACGGACTAGCGGGGGGGAGACCCAGTACTTC. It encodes CASSRRTSGGETQYF.

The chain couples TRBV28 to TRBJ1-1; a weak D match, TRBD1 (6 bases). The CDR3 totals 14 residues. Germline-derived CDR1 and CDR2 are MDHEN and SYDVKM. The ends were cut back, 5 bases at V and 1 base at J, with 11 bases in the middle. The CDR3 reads CASSTGLWNTEAFF. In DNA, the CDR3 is TGTGCCAGCAGTACAGGGCTCTGGAACACTGAAGCTTTCTTT.

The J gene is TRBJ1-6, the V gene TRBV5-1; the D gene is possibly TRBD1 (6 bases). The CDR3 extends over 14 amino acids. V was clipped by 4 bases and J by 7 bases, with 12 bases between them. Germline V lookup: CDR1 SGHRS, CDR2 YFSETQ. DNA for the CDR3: TGCGCCAGCAGCATCCGGGACAACAATTCACCCCTCCACTTT. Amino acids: CASSIRDNNSPLHF. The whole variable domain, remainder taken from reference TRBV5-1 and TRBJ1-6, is KAGVTQTPRYLIKTRGQQVTLSCSPISGHRSVSWYQQTPGQGLQFLFEYFSETQRNKGNFPGRFSGRQFSNSRSEMNVSTLELGDSALYLCASSIRDNNSPLHFGNGTRLTVT.

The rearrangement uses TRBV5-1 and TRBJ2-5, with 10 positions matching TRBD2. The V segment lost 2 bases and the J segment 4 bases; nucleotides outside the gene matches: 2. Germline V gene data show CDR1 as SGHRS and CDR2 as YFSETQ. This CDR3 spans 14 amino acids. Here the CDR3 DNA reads TGCGCCAGCAGCTTAGCGGGGGGGACAGAGACCCAGTACTTC. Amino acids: CASSLAGGTETQYF.

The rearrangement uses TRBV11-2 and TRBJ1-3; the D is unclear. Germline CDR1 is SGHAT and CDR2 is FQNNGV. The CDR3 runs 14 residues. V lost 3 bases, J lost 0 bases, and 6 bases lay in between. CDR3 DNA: TGTGCCAGCAGCTTGTCCCACTCTGGAAACACCATATATTTT. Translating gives CASSLSHSGNTIYF.

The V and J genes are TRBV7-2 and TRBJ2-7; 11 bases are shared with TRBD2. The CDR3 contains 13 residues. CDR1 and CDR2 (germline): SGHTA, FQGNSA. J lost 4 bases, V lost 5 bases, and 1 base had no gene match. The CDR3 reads CASSRTSGYEQYF. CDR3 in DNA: TGTGCCAGCAGCCGGACTAGCGGGTACGAGCAGTACTTC.

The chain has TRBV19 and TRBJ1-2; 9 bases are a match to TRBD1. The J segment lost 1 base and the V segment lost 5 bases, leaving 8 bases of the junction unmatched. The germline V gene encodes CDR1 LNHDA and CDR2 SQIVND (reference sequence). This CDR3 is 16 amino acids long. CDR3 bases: TGTGCCAGTAGTCCCCCGGGACAGGGATTTAACTATGGCTACACCTTC. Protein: CASSPPGQGFNYGYTF. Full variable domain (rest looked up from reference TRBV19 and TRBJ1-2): DGGITQSPKYLFRKEGQNVTLSCEQNLNHDAMYWYRQDPGQGLRLIYYSQIVNDFQKGDIAEGYSVSREKKESFPLTVTSAQKNPTAFYLCASSPPGQGFNYGYTFGSGTRLTVV.

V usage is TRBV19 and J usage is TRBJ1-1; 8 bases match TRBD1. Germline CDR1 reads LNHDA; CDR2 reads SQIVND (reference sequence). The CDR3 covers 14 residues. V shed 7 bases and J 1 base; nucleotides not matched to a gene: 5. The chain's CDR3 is CASTRDRRNTEAFF. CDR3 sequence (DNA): TGTGCCAGTACGAGGGACAGGCGGAACACTGAAGCTTTCTTT.

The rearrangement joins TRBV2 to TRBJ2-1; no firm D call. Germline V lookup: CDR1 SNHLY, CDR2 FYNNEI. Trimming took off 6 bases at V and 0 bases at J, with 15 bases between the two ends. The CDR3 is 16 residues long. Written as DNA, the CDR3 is TGTGCCAGCAGACCCTCATTACTAAGCTCCTACAATGAGCAGTTCTTC. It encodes CASRPSLLSSYNEQFF.

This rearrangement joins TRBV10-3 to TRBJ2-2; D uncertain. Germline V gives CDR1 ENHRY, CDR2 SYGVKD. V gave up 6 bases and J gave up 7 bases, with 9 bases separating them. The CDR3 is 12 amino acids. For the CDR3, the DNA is TGTGCCATCAGCTTTTCGGGCGGGGAGCTGTTTTTT. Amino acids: CAISFSGGELFF.

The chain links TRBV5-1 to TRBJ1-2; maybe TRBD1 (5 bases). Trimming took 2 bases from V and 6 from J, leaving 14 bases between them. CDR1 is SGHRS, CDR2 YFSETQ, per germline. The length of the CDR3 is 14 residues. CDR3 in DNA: TGCGCCAGCAGCTTCGACAGCCCCGAGGATGGCTACACCTTC. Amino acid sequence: CASSFDSPEDGYTF.